The text below deals with one TCR beta chain. Its antigen is as yet unknown. V was shortened by 3 bases and J by 3 bases, with 21 bases between the two germline ends. This CDR3 spans 18 amino acids. Germline lookup yields CDR1 ENHRY and CDR2 SYGVKD. These data originate in a study of OX40 agonist ivuxolimab in advanced cancers. Overall study: A male proportion of over 75% was recorded, with mean age about 60 years and range 23 to 79. Partial response was recorded in three patients: one hepatocellular carcinoma and two cutaneous melanoma cases.

General study results and limits: CD4+ T cells averaged fewer expanded clones than CD8+ T cells. Among patients with partial responses at 0.1-3.0 mg/kg, clonal expansion was among the lowest.

The repertoire was sequenced with immunoSEQ multiplex PCR; TCRdb's copy has only in-frame clones and lacks some. The sample yields 40,000 to 60,000 clones, around 87% seen once. The clonotype was recovered from an adult with an advanced solid tumor such as melanoma, head and neck, liver or kidney cancer. Sample: CD4+ or CD8+ T cells sorted from blood, taken in a trial of the OX40 agonist ivuxolimab. This chain uses TRBV10-3 with TRBJ2-1, with D maybe TRBD2 (6 bases). The CDR3 nucleotides are TGTGCCATCAGTGACCCAGAAGCGGGCGGGGCGGACTACAATGAGCAGTTCTTC. This codes for CAISDPEAGGADYNEQFF.